This section outlines one T cell receptor (beta chain) sequence together with its context. The antigen is not known. The sample comes from a study of cytomegalovirus exposure and HLA in healthy donors. Notes on the study in general: Prior analysis indicated that the majority of TCR beta V segments exhibited productivity approximately 87% or approximately 30% of the time. Researchers left out some V segments, among them TRBV6-2 and TRBV6-3, as indistinguishable.

Primers for the PCR totalled 60 Vbeta and 13 Jbeta. Measured with immunoSEQ multiplex PCR; TCRdb has only the in-frame clones, and not every one. Of around 200,000 clones listed, over 65% are singletons. The CDR3 sequence is 13 residues long. V was pared by 6 bases and J by 4 bases, with 4 bases of the junction left unmatched. CDR1 LNHDA and CDR2 SQIVND come from the germline V gene (reference sequence). Sequenced material: PBMCs. This chain links TRBV19 with TRBJ2-5; 8 bases agree with TRBD1. The sequence was obtained from a woman between 50 and 59 years old in good health and CMV-seropositive. CDR3 amino acids: CASRRTGRETQYF. CDR3 DNA: TGTGCCAGTAGGAGGACAGGGAGAGAGACCCAGTACTTC.